This entry describes one T cell receptor (beta chain). Here immunoSEQ multiplex PCR was the method, and the copy in TCRdb shows in-frame clones only, minus some. Found here are more than 350,000 clones, about nine tenths of them singletons; the top ten hold 12%. Treatment denoted: about 20 received Ad26.COV2.S at low or high dose, single or two shots; about five received placebo; per-sample allocation not given. The samples were gathered on day 63 after the first injection of vaccine or placebo. The CDR3 consists of 16 residues. Unmatched junction bases numbered 10, after V lost 4 bases and J lost 4 bases. The germline V gene has CDR1 SGHNT and CDR2 YYREEE (reference sequence). This entry belongs to a study of Ad26.COV2.S vaccination and SARS-CoV-2 variants. Study summary: Donor joined the COV1001 Ad26.COV2.S trial arm.

This clonotype was obtained from a person between 18 and 65 years old who received the Ad26.COV2.S COVID-19 vaccine or a placebo. This specimen was peripheral blood, taken in a trial of Ad26.COV2.S vaccine versus placebo. The chain carries TRBV5-4 and TRBJ2-3; 9 bases are shared with TRBD2. CDR3 in amino acids: CASSPGGGRGPDTQYF. CDR3 DNA sequence: TGTGCCAGCAGCCCGGGGGGCGGGAGGGGGCCAGATACGCAGTATTTT. Full variable domain (outside the CDR3, taken from reference TRBV5-4 and TRBJ2-3): ETGVTQSPTHLIKTRGQQVTLRCSSQSGHNTVSWYQQALGQGPQFIFQYYREEENGRGNFPPRFSGLQFPNYSSELNVNALELDDSALYLCASSPGGGRGPDTQYFGPGTRLTVL.